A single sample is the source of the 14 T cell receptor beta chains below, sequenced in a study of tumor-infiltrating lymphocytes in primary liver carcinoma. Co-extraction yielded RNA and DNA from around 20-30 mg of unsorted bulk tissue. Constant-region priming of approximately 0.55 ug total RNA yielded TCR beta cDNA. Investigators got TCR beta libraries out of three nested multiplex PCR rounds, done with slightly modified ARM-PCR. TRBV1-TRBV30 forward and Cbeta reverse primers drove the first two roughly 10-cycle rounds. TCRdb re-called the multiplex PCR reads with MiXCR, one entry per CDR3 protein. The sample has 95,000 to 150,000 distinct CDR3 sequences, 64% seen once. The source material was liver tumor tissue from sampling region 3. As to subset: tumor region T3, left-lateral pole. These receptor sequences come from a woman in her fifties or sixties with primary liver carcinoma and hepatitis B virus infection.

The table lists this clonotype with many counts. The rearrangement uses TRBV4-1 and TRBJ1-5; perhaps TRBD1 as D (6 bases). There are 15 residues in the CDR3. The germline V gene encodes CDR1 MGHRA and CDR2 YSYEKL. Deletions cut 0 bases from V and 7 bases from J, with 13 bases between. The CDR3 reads CASSQDLAGVQPQHF. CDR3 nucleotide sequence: TGCGCCAGCAGCCAAGATTTGGCAGGGGTCCAGCCCCAGCATTTT.

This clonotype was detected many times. The CDR3 sequence is CASSLQTNSPLHF. The CDR3 DNA sequence: TGTGCCAGCAGCTTACAGACGAATTCACCCCTCCACTTT. The chain couples TRBV7-9 to TRBJ1-6; D is undetermined. In germline, CDR1 is SEHNR, CDR2 FQNEAQ (reference sequence). The CDR3 is 13 residues long. V dropped 2 bases and J dropped 7 bases, with 6 bases sitting between them.

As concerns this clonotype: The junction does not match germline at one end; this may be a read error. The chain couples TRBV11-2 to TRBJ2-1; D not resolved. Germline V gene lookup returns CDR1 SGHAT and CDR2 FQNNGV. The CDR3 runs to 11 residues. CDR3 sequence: CASSLDMVQIF. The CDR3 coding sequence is TGTGCCAGCAGCTTGGATATGGTTCAGATCTTC.

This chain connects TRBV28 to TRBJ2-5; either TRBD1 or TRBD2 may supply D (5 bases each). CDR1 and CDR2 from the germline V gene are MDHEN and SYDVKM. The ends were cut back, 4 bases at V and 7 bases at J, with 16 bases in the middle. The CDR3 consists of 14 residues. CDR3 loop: CASSSWGTFVTQYF. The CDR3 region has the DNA TGTGCCAGCAGTTCCTGGGGGACCTTCGTGACCCAGTACTTC.

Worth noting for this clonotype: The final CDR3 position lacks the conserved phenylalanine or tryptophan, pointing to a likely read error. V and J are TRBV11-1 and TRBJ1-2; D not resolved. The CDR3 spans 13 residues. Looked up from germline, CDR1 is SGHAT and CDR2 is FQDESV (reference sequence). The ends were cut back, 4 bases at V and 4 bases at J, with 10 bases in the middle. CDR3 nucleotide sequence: TGTGCCAGCAGCTACCCAGAGTTCTATGGCTACACCGTC. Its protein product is CASSYPEFYGYTV.

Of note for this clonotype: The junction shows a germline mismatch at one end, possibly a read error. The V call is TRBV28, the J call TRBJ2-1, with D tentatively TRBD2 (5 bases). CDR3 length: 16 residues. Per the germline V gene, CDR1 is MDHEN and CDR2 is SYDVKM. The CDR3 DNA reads TGTTCTAGCAGTTCTCCAGTCGGAGGTACCTACAATGAGCAGTTTTTC. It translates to CSSSSPVGGTYNEQFF.

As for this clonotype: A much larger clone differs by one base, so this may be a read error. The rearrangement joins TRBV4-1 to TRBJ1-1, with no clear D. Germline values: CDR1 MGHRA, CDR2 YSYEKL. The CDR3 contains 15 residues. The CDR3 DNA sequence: TGCGCCAGCAGCCAAAATTGGATGATGAACATTGAAGCTTTCTTT. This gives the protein CASSQNWMMNIEAFF.

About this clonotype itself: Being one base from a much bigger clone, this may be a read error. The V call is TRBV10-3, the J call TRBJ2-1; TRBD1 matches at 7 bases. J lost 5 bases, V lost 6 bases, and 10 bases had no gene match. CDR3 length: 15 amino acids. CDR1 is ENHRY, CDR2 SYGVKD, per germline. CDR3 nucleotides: TGTGCCATCAGCAACAGGGGAAGGCGGGACAATGAGCAGTTCTTC. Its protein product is CAISNRGRRDNEQFF.

CDR3 sequence: CSVRKGTTIYNEQFF. In DNA, the CDR3 is TGCAGCGTTCGTAAGGGGACTACCATTTACAATGAGCAGTTCTTC. The chain carries TRBV29-1 and TRBJ2-1; 7 positions agree with TRBD2. CDR1 is SQVTM and CDR2 is ANQGSEA in the germline V gene. V shed 5 bases and J 4 bases; nucleotides not matched to a gene: 11. The CDR3 has 15 amino acids.

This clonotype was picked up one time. CDR3 DNA sequence: TGTGCCAGCAGCCCCGGGACAGGGGGCCGTGAGAGCCATTACTTC. It translates to CASSPGTGGRESHYF. The chain recombines TRBV11-1 with TRBJ2-5; 12 bases map to TRBD1. The CDR3 is made up of 15 amino acids. V lost 5 bases to trimming and J lost 14 bases; unmatched junction nucleotides: 15. Germline-derived CDR1 and CDR2 are SGHAT and FQDESV (reference sequence).

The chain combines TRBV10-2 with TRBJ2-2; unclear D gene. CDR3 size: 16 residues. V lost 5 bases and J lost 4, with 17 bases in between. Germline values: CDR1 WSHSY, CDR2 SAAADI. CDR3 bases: TGCGCCAGCAGTAAAAGGCCCACCTTGGCCACCGGGGAGCTGTTTTTT. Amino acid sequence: CASSKRPTLATGELFF.

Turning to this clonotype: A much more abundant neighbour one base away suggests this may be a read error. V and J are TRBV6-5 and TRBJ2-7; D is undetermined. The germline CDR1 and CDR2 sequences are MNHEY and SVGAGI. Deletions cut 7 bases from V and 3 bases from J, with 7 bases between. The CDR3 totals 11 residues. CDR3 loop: CASNSVYEQYF. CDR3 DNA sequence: TGTGCCAGCAACTCCGTCTACGAGCAGTACTTC.

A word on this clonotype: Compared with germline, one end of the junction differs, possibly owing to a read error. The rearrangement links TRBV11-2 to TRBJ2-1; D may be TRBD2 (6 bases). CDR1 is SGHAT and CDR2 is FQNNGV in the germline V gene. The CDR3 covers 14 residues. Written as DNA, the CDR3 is TGTACCAGCAGCTTAGTTAGGGACTTCCATCGCCAGTTCTTC. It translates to CTSSLVRDFHRQFF. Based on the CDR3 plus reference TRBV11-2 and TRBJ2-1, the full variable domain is EAGVAQSPRYKIIEKRQSVAFWCNPISGHATLYWYQQILGQGPKLLIQFQNNGVVDDSQLPKDRFSAERLKGVDSTLKIQPAKLEDSAVYLCTSSLVRDFHRQFFGPGTRLTVL.

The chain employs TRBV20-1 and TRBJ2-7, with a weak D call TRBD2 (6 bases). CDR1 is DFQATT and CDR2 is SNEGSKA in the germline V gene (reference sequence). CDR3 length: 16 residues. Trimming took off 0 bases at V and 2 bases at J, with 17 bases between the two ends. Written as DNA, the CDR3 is TGCAGTGCTAGAGATTTTGCGGGGAGGACCGCCTACGAGCAGTACTTC. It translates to CSARDFAGRTAYEQYF.